The T cell receptor (beta chain) under discussion was sequenced for a study of spatial heterogeneity in lung cancer. The time point: sample taken at primary tumor resection. General study results and limits: Higher tumor mutation counts went along with higher counts of expanded intratumoral alpha and beta TCRs.

TCRdb re-analysed the 5' RACE reads in MiXCR, keeping a single row per CDR3 protein. The sample carries approximately 2,500 distinct CDR3 sequences, over 40% recorded once. To note about this clonotype: Its antigen is unidentified.

The specimen comprised lung tumor tissue, sampled at surgery. The receptor comes from a male donor with early-stage non-small cell lung cancer.

The CDR3 nucleotides are TGTGCCAGCAGTTACGTAGACGGGGCCGAGCAGTACTTC. Protein sequence: CASSYVDGAEQYF. The rearrangement joins TRBV6-5 to TRBJ2-7, with D perhaps TRBD1 or TRBD2 (5 bases each). The ends were cut back, 2 bases at V and 6 bases at J, with 11 bases in the middle. CDR3 length equals 13 residues. CDR1 is MNHEY, CDR2 SVGAGI, per germline.